One sample yielded the 17 T cell receptor beta chains listed below, sequenced in a study of shared clonotypes between healthy human individuals. The data were produced by immunoSEQ multiplex PCR, yet TCRdb's version contains in-frame clones alone and is incomplete. The data contain about 580,000 clones, nearly 98% of them singletons. CD8 cells classed as naive were CD45RO-negative and positively selected for CCR7, excluding terminally differentiated effector memory CD45RA+ cells. Sequenced: naive CD8+ T cells sorted from blood. These receptors were taken from a man aged 30 to 45 in good health.

This sequence joins TRBV27 and TRBJ2-5; D gene unclear. CDR1 and CDR2 (germline): MNHEY, SMNVEV (reference sequence). Trimming pared 1 base from V and 2 bases from J, leaving 2 bases between. The CDR3 covers 12 residues. The CDR3: CASSLYQETQYF. The DNA of the CDR3 is TGTGCCAGCAGTTTATATCAAGAGACCCAGTACTTC.

J is TRBJ1-2 and V is TRBV27, with no clear D. With 8 bases removed from V and 3 bases from J, the gap between germline ends came to 7 bases. CDR3 length equals 11 residues. Germline CDR1 and CDR2: MNHEY and SMNVEV (reference sequence). The CDR3 DNA sequence: TGTGCCAGCGGGCAATACTATGGCTACACCTTC. Protein: CASGQYYGYTF.

The V gene is TRBV7-8, the J gene TRBJ2-7; TRBD2 aligns across 11 bases. There are 17 residues in the CDR3. Germline values: CDR1 SGHVS, CDR2 FQNEAQ. V dropped 5 bases and J dropped 3; count of bases not matched to a gene: 12. In DNA, the CDR3 is TGTGCCAGCAGCCCAGGGACTAGCGGAGAACGTAACTACGAGCAGTACTTC. The encoded protein is CASSPGTSGERNYEQYF.

The rearrangement links TRBV9 to TRBJ2-4, with D possibly TRBD2 on 5 matching bases. Germline V gene data show CDR1 as SGDLS and CDR2 as YYNGEE. This CDR3 region has 16 residues. V was pared by 0 bases and J by 8 bases, with 18 bases between. For the CDR3, the DNA is TGTGCCAGCAGCGTAGGGGATCGGGGTCTGAAGGACATTCAGTACTTC. Amino acid sequence: CASSVGDRGLKDIQYF.

The chain has TRBV5-4 and TRBJ2-7; 8 nucleotides agree with TRBD1. CDR3 length equals 17 residues. Losses at the gene ends were 0 bases for V and 2 bases for J; bases not matched to a gene: 10. CDR1 and CDR2 (germline): SGHNT, YYREEE (reference sequence). CDR3 DNA sequence: TGTGCCAGCAGCTTGGCCCAGGGGGCGGGAACCACCTACGAGCAGTACTTC. This codes for CASSLAQGAGTTYEQYF.

This chain's CDR3 is CASSLSPSPRTDTQYF. DNA of the CDR3: TGCGCCAGCAGCCTGTCGCCTAGCCCTCGCACAGATACGCAGTATTTT. The chain links TRBV4-1 to TRBJ2-3, with D possibly TRBD2 on 5 matching bases. The ends were cut back, 4 bases at V and 1 base at J, with 15 bases in the middle. Germline V lookup: CDR1 MGHRA, CDR2 YSYEKL. CDR3 length: 16 residues.

CDR3 in amino acids: CASSVEAGITGELFF. The CDR3, as DNA: TGTGCCAGCAGCGTAGAGGCCGGGATCACCGGGGAGCTGTTTTTT. The chain is built from TRBV9 and TRBJ2-2; D possibly corresponds to TRBD2 (5 bases). The length of the CDR3 is 15 residues. Trimming shortened V by 0 bases and J by 4 bases, and 10 bases separated the two germline ends. Germline loops: CDR1 SGDLS, CDR2 YYNGEE. Full variable domain (remainder filled in from reference TRBV9 and TRBJ2-2): DSGVTQTPKHLITATGQRVTLRCSPRSGDLSVYWYQQSLDQGLQFLIQYYNGEERAKGNILERFSAQQFPDLHSELNLSSLELGDSALYFCASSVEAGITGELFFGEGSRLTVL.

The CDR3 loop is CAWGLHFNEQFF. In DNA, the CDR3 is TGTGCCTGGGGCCTTCATTTCAATGAGCAGTTCTTC. This chain joins TRBV30 and TRBJ2-1; D is undetermined. This CDR3 is built from 12 residues. CDR1 is GTSNPN and CDR2 is SVGIG in the germline V gene (reference sequence). Trimming cost V 5 bases and J 6 bases, with 11 bases left between them.

The V gene is TRBV7-9, the J gene TRBJ2-3; D may be TRBD1 (10 bases). V was pared by 9 bases and J by 2 bases, with 27 bases between. The CDR3 length is 18 residues. Per germline, CDR1 SEHNR and CDR2 FQNEAQ (reference sequence). CDR3 residues: CASAKGTGASGNTDTQYF. The CDR3 DNA reads TGTGCCAGTGCAAAAGGGACAGGGGCTAGCGGGAACACAGATACGCAGTATTTT.

The chain is built from TRBV4-3 and TRBJ2-1; D ambiguous. V shed 3 bases and J shed 8 bases, with 23 bases lying between them. The V gene's germline CDR1 is LGHNA and CDR2 YSLEER. The CDR3 is made up of 17 amino acids. The CDR3 loop is CASSHPRKIGSLDEQFF. The CDR3 region has the DNA TGCGCCAGCAGCCACCCGCGTAAGATTGGGTCCTTGGATGAGCAGTTCTTC.

The V and J genes are TRBV29-1 and TRBJ2-7, with D possibly TRBD2 on 5 matching bases. Looked up from germline, CDR1 is SQVTM and CDR2 is ANQGSEA. The CDR3 loop spans 11 amino acids. The ends were cut back, 2 bases at V and 4 bases at J, with 6 bases in the middle. In DNA form, the CDR3 reads TGCAGCGTTGAATCGGGATACGAGCAGTACTTC. This gives the protein CSVESGYEQYF.

The CDR3 region is CASAGARHQPQHF. The CDR3 DNA is TGTGCCAGCGCCGGGGCCAGGCATCAGCCCCAGCATTTT. V is TRBV27 and J is TRBJ1-5; a weak D match, TRBD1 (5 bases). Per germline, CDR1 MNHEY and CDR2 SMNVEV (reference sequence). V shed 8 bases and J shed 5 bases, with 13 bases lying between them. The CDR3 sequence is 13 residues long.

The CDR3 loop reads CASRKGQNYEQYF. The CDR3 DNA sequence: TGTGCCAGCAGGAAGGGGCAGAACTACGAGCAGTACTTC. This chain links TRBV7-9 with TRBJ2-7, with D perhaps matching TRBD1 (5 bases). V was trimmed by 6 bases and J by 3 bases, leaving 12 bases between them. CDR1 is SEHNR and CDR2 is FQNEAQ in the germline V gene (reference sequence). The CDR3 length is 13 residues.

The rearrangement uses TRBV7-6 and TRBJ2-7, with a possible D match to TRBD2 (5 bases). The germline V and J ends were trimmed by 1 base and 0 bases, with 19 bases remaining between them. CDR1 and CDR2 (germline): SGHVS, FNYEAQ. The CDR3 has 18 amino acids. Here the CDR3 DNA reads TGTGCCAGCAGCTTAGTGGGATCGGAGGATCAGGCCTCCTACGAGCAGTACTTC. Encoded protein: CASSLVGSEDQASYEQYF.

V usage is TRBV28 and J usage is TRBJ1-5; 7 nucleotides agree with TRBD1. V dropped 3 bases and J dropped 7; count of bases not matched to a gene: 6. The CDR3 length is 14 residues. Germline CDR1 is MDHEN and CDR2 is SYDVKM. The CDR3 here is CASSFEGAGQPQHF. The CDR3, as DNA: TGTGCCAGCAGTTTCGAGGGGGCAGGGCAGCCCCAGCATTTT.

V is TRBV11-2 and J is TRBJ2-7, with TRBD1 identical over 7 bases. Germline V lookup: CDR1 SGHAT, CDR2 FQNNGV. The CDR3 consists of 14 residues. Trimming took 7 bases from V and 2 from J; bases not matched to a gene: 8. In nucleotides, the CDR3 is TGTGCCAGCATCATAAGACAGGGACCCTACGAGCAGTACTTC. As protein: CASIIRQGPYEQYF.

The chain combines TRBV28 with TRBJ1-1; TRBD1 is a possible D gene (6 bases). Per germline, CDR1 MDHEN and CDR2 SYDVKM. This CDR3 contains 12 residues. The CDR3 reads CAVRRGMTEAFF. Here the CDR3 DNA reads TGTGCGGTGCGCAGGGGAATGACTGAAGCTTTCTTT.